This T cell receptor (beta chain) was recorded in a study of brain T cells in children with intractable seizures. The CDR3 has 15 amino acids. V was clipped by 4 bases and J by 4 bases; unmatched bases: 10. Germline values: CDR1 LGHNA, CDR2 YSLEER. Method: immunoSEQ multiplex PCR; TCRdb's copy keeps in-frame clones and lacks some. The data show 50,000 to 80,000 clones, about 96% seen once. This TCR was recovered from a boy in the first two years of life with focal cortical dysplasia and intractable seizures. The genes are TRBV4-3 and TRBJ2-7, with 7 bases matching TRBD2. Sequenced here: peripheral blood, sampled at surgery. CDR3 nucleotide sequence: TGCGCCAGCAGCCCCGGGCTAGCGGCTCCTTACGAGCAGTACTTC. This translates into CASSPGLAAPYEQYF.